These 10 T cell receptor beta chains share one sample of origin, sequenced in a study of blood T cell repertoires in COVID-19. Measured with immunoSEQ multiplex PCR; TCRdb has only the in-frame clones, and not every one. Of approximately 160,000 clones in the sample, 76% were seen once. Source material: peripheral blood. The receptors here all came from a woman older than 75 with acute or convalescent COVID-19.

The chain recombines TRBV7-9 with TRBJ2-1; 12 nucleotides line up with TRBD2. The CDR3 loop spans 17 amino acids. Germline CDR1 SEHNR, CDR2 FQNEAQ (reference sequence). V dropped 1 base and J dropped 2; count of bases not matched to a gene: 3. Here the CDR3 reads CASSLELAGGAYNEQFF. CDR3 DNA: TGTGCCAGCAGCTTAGAACTAGCGGGAGGCGCCTACAATGAGCAGTTCTTC. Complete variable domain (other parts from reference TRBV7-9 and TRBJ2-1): DTGVSQNPRHKITKRGQNVTFRCDPISEHNRLYWYRQTLGQGPEFLTYFQNEAQLEKSRLLSDRFSAERPKGSFSTLEIQRTEQGDSAMYLCASSLELAGGAYNEQFFGPGTRLTVL.

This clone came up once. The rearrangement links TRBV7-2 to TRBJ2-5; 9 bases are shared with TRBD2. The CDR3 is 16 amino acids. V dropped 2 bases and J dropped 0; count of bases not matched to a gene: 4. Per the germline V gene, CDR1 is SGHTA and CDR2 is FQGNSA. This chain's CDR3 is CASSLYGGGDQETQYF. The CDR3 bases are TGTGCCAGCAGCTTATACGGCGGGGGGGACCAAGAGACCCAGTACTTC.

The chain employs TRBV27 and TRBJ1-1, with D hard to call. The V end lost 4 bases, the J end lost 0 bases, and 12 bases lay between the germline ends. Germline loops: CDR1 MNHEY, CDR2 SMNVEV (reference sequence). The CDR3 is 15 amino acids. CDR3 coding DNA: TGTGCCAGCAGTTCCCCGGGGTTTATGAACACTGAAGCTTTCTTT. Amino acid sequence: CASSSPGFMNTEAFF.

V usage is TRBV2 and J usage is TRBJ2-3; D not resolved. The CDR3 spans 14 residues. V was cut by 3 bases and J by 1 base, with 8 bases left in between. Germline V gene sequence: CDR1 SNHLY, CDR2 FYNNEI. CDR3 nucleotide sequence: TGTGCCAGCAGTGAGTTACCAGGCACAGATACGCAGTATTTT. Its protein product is CASSELPGTDTQYF. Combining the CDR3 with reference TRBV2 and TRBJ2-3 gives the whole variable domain EPEVTQTPSHQVTQMGQEVILRCVPISNHLYFYWYRQILGQKVEFLVSFYNNEISEKSEIFDDQFSVERPDGSNFTLKIRSTKLEDSAMYFCASSELPGTDTQYFGPGTRLTVL.

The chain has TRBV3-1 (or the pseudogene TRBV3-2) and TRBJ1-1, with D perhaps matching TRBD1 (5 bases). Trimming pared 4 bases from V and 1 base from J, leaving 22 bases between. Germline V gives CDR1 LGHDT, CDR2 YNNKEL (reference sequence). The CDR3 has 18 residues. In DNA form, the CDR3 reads TGTGCCAGCAGCCGAGAGAAAACAGGCCTCCCGCCGAACACTGAAGCTTTCTTT. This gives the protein CASSREKTGLPPNTEAFF.

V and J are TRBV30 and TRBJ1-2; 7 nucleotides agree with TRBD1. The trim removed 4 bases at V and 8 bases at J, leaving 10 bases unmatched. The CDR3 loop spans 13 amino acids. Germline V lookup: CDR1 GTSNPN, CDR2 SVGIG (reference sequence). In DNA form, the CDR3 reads TGTGCCTGGAAACTCACAGGGGTGAAGGGCTACACCTTC. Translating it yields CAWKLTGVKGYTF. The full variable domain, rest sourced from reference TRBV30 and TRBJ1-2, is SQTIHQWPATLVQPVGSPLSLECTVEGTSNPNLYWYRQAAGRGLQLLFYSVGIGQISSEVPQNLSASRPQDRQFILSSKKLLLSDSGFYLCAWKLTGVKGYTFGSGTRLTVV.

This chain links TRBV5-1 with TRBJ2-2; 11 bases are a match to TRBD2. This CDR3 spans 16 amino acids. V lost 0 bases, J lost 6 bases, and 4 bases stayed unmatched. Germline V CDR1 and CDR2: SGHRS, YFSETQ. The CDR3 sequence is CASSLAASGGPGELFF. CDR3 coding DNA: TGCGCCAGCAGCTTGGCGGCTAGCGGGGGGCCCGGGGAGCTGTTTTTT.

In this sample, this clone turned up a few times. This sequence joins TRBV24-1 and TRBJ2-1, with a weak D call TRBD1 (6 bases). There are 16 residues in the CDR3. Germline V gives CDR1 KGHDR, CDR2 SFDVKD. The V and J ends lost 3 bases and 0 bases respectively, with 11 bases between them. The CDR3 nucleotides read TGTGCCACCAGTGATCCCACAGGGAGCTCCTACAATGAGCAGTTCTTC. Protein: CATSDPTGSSYNEQFF.

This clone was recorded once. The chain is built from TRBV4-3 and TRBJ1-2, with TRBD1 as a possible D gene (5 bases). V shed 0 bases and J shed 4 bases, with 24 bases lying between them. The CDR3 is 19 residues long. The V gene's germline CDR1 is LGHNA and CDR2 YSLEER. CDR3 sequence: CASSQDLSVGGARGYGYTF. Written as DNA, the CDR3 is TGCGCCAGCAGCCAAGATCTGAGTGTAGGAGGGGCGCGGGGCTATGGCTACACCTTC.

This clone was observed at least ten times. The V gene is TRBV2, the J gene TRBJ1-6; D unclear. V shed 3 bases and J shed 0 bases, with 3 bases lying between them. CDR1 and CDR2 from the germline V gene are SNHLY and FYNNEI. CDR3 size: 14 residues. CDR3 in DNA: TGTGCCAGCAGTGAGAGCTCCTATAATTCACCCCTCCACTTT. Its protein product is CASSESSYNSPLHF.